These T cell receptor beta chains were read from a single sample in a study of shared clonotypes between healthy human individuals. The protocol was immunoSEQ multiplex PCR, while the TCRdb copy is restricted to in-frame clones and leaves out a portion. The sample comprises some 2 million clones, roughly 95% of which are singletons, and around 1.2% rests with the top ten. Sequences were obtained from naive CD8+ T cells sorted from blood. The receptors derive from a young man in good health. Each CDR3 is given with its conserved first and last residue. D genes are given only for firm matches. Clone size, where shown, is once, few, many, or a class for clones that have expanded.

TRBJ2-7	TRBD2	-	TRBV7-9	TGTGCCAGCACCGGGGGTAGCGGGGCCTACGAGCAGTACTTC	CASTGGSGAYEQYF
TRBJ1-1	TRBD1	-	TRBV7-9	TGTGCCAGCAGCTCCCAAAGGATCGACAGGGTCGAGGCTTTCTTT	CASSSQRIDRVEAFF
TRBJ2-1	TRBD2	-	TRBV27	TGTGCCAGCAGTCGGAGCGGGGTCATCTACAATGAGCAGTTCTTC	CASSRSGVIYNEQFF
TRBJ2-7	-	-	TRBV5-6	TGTGCCAGCAGCTATGACAGGTCCTACGAGCAGTACTTC	CASSYDRSYEQYF
TRBJ2-7	-	-	TRBV7-8	TGTGCCAGCAGCCAAGAGGGACTCGGGCCAACCTACGAGCAGTACTTC	CASSQEGLGPTYEQYF
TRBJ2-7	TRBD2	-	TRBV6-1	TGTGCCAGCAGCGCGACTAGCGGGGGCTCCTACGAGCAGTACTTC	CASSATSGGSYEQYF
TRBJ2-2	-	-	TRBV7-9	TGTGCCAGCAGCCCCGCGGGACGGGAAAACACCGGGGAGCTGTTTTTT	CASSPAGRENTGELFF
TRBJ2-1	-	-	TRBV2	TGTGCCAGCAGGGGAGACAATGAGCAGTTCTTC	CASRGDNEQFF
TRBJ1-5	TRBD1	-	TRBV27	TGTGCCAGCAGTTGGACAGGGGGCGATCAGCCCCAGCATTTT	CASSWTGGDQPQHF
TRBJ2-3	TRBD2	-	TRBV9	TGTGCCAGCAGCGTAGTTAGTAGCGGGAGTTCTGATACGCAGTATTTT	CASSVVSSGSSDTQYF
TRBJ2-5	TRBD2	-	TRBV9	TGTGCCAGCAGTTCCCCGGGACTAGCGGGAGGGCCGGGGACCCAGTACTTC	CASSSPGLAGGPGTQYF
TRBJ1-5	-	-	TRBV4-3	TGCGCCAGCAGCCAAGATACGGGGGCAGGCAATCAGCCCCAGCATTTT	CASSQDTGAGNQPQHF
TRBJ2-1	TRBD2	-	TRBV5-1	TGCGCCAGCAGCCCGGGACTAGCGGGATATAGCTCCTACAATGAGCAGTTCTTC	CASSPGLAGYSSYNEQFF
TRBJ2-3	TRBD2	once	TRBV10-2	TGCGCCAGCAGCCCCAGCGGGGACTTAACAGATACGCAGTATTTT	CASSPSGDLTDTQYF
TRBJ1-3	-	-	TRBV30	TGTGCCTGGAGTGTACCTCTCCGCACGACCTCGATAAACACCATATATTTT	CAWSVPLRTTSINTIYF
TRBJ2-7	-	-	TRBV5-1	TGCGCCAGCAGCTTGGCAAGGGCCGGAGACGAGCAGTACTTC	CASSLARAGDEQYF
TRBJ2-7	TRBD2	-	TRBV6-6	TGTGCCAGCAGTTATGATAGCGGGAAGTACGAGCAGTACTTC	CASSYDSGKYEQYF
TRBJ2-3	TRBD2	once	TRBV5-6	TGTGCCAGCAGCCAAACGACTAGCGGAGATACGCAGTATTTT	CASSQTTSGDTQYF
TRBJ1-2	-	-	TRBV13	TGTGCCAGCAGCCCAGAATCAGGGGCGGTTTATGGCTACACCTTC	CASSPESGAVYGYTF
TRBJ1-4	TRBD1	-	TRBV10-3	TGTGCCATCAGTGACGGACAGGGCCATGAAAAACTGTTTTTT	CAISDGQGHEKLFF
TRBJ2-1	TRBD1	-	TRBV5-4	TGTGCCAGCAGCTTTATGACAGGGAGCAATGAGCAGTTCTTC	CASSFMTGSNEQFF
TRBJ1-1	-	-	TRBV7-9	TGTGCCAGCAGCTTGATAGAAACTGAAGCTTTCTTT	CASSLIETEAFF
TRBJ1-5	-	-	TRBV7-8	TGTGCCAGCAGTTATAACCCAGGTAGCAATCAGCCCCAGCATTTT	CASSYNPGSNQPQHF
TRBJ2-1	TRBD2	-	TRBV6-5	TGTGCCAGCACCCCCGGGACTAGCGGGAATGAGCAGTTCTTC	CASTPGTSGNEQFF
TRBJ2-3	-	-	TRBV6-1	TGTGCCAGCAGTGAATGGGGGCAGGGAAGCACAGATACGCAGTATTTT	CASSEWGQGSTDTQYF
TRBJ1-1	-	-	TRBV5-4	TGTGCCAGCAGCGCCTCTTCGCACACTGAAGCTTTCTTT	CASSASSHTEAFF
TRBJ2-1	-	-	TRBV7-9	TGTGCCAGCAGTTTGGGACCGACCTACACGGAGCAGTTCTTC	CASSLGPTYTEQFF